Each of the 12 T cell receptor beta chains below was sequenced from the same sample in a study of T cell responses to AZD1222 COVID-19 vaccine. Some clones are missing from TCRdb's copy, which holds only in-frame ones; the method was immunoSEQ multiplex PCR. This table holds some 120,000 clones, approximately 83% found once. Sample: peripheral blood, taken on day 0 of AZD1222 vaccination. These receptors were taken from an adult in good health.

The chain combines TRBV13 with TRBJ2-1, with 7 bases lining up with TRBD2. The CDR3 has 16 residues. CDR1 and CDR2 from the germline V gene are PRHDT and FYEKMQ (reference sequence). With V trimmed by 0 bases and J by 7 bases, 9 bases remained unmatched. DNA for the CDR3: TGTGCCAGCAGCTTAGGCCTCGGGCTAGCGGATAATGAGCAGTTCTTC. Amino acids: CASSLGLGLADNEQFF. Combining the CDR3 with reference TRBV13 and TRBJ2-1 gives the whole variable domain AAGVIQSPRHLIKEKRETATLKCYPIPRHDTVYWYQQGPGQDPQFLISFYEKMQSDKGSIPDRFSAQQFSDYHSELNMSSLELGDSALYFCASSLGLGLADNEQFFGPGTRLTVL.

The V gene is TRBV5-4, the J gene TRBJ2-5; D is unclear. Trimming took off 4 bases at V and 1 base at J, with 2 bases between the two ends. CDR3 length: 11 amino acids. The germline gives CDR1 SGHNT, CDR2 YYREEE (reference sequence). The DNA of the CDR3 is TGTGCCAGCAGCATCCAAGAGACCCAGTACTTC. Amino acid sequence: CASSIQETQYF.

The chain carries TRBV19 and TRBJ1-5; D ambiguous. The CDR3 covers 13 residues. Germline CDR1 LNHDA, CDR2 SQIVND (reference sequence). Deletions cut 4 bases from V and 3 bases from J, with 7 bases between. The CDR3 coding sequence is TGTGCCAGTAGTAAACAGCTCAATCAGCCCCAGCATTTT. Translated, it gives CASSKQLNQPQHF.

This chain uses TRBV29-1 with TRBJ2-1, with D perhaps being TRBD1 or TRBD2 (5 bases each). The V end lost 3 bases, the J end lost 6 bases, and 9 bases lay between the germline ends. CDR3 length equals 12 residues. The V gene's germline CDR1 is SQVTM and CDR2 ANQGSEA. The CDR3: CSVDPGGNEQFF. DNA of the CDR3: TGCAGCGTTGATCCTGGGGGCAATGAGCAGTTCTTC.

The V and J genes are TRBV7-3 and TRBJ1-1, with no clear D. V lost 5 bases and J lost 1, with 8 bases in between. The CDR3 length is 13 residues. Germline CDR1 SGHTA, CDR2 FQGTGA. CDR3 loop: CASSVVGNTEAFF. CDR3 in DNA: TGTGCCAGCAGCGTAGTGGGGAACACTGAAGCTTTCTTT.

This clone was recorded a few times. This chain joins TRBV4-2 and TRBJ1-5, with D possibly TRBD1 on 5 matching bases. The germline V and J ends were trimmed by 1 base and 1 base, with 17 bases remaining between them. The V gene's germline CDR1 is LGHNA and CDR2 YNFKEQ. CDR3 length equals 18 residues. This CDR3 is CASSQGIHQGYSNQPQHF. In DNA form, the CDR3 reads TGTGCCAGCAGCCAAGGTATCCATCAGGGTTACAGCAATCAGCCCCAGCATTTT.

This chain joins TRBV19 and TRBJ2-2; the D gene is possibly TRBD1 (5 bases). The CDR3 is 13 amino acids. Germline lookup yields CDR1 LNHDA and CDR2 SQIVND (reference sequence). V was trimmed by 8 bases and J by 5 bases, leaving 12 bases between them. The CDR3 sequence is CASFGAWTGELFF. The CDR3, as DNA: TGTGCCAGTTTTGGGGCCTGGACCGGGGAGCTGTTTTTT.

This clone was counted between two and nine times. The rearrangement links TRBV5-1 to TRBJ2-1, with TRBD2 matching over 9 bases. The CDR3 loop spans 16 amino acids. Trimming took 3 bases from V and 0 from J; bases not matched to a gene: 4. CDR1 and CDR2 (germline): SGHRS, YFSETQ. CDR3 sequence reads: CASSSRGRASYNEQFF. Here the CDR3 DNA reads TGCGCCAGCAGCTCACGCGGGAGGGCCTCCTACAATGAGCAGTTCTTC. The whole variable domain, filled in from reference TRBV5-1 and TRBJ2-1, reads KAGVTQTPRYLIKTRGQQVTLSCSPISGHRSVSWYQQTPGQGLQFLFEYFSETQRNKGNFPGRFSGRQFSNSRSEMNVSTLELGDSALYLCASSSRGRASYNEQFFGPGTRLTVL.

The chain combines TRBV19 with TRBJ1-5, with 9 bases aligning to TRBD1. Unmatched junction bases numbered 1, after V lost 2 bases and J lost 2 bases. CDR1 is LNHDA and CDR2 is SQIVND in the germline V gene (reference sequence). This CDR3 has 15 residues. CDR3 amino acids: CASSIRTGGNQPQHF. DNA for the CDR3: TGTGCCAGTAGTATAAGGACAGGGGGCAATCAGCCCCAGCATTTT.

The chain employs TRBV30 and TRBJ2-3; 8 nucleotides agree with TRBD1. V was pared by 1 base and J by 7 bases, with 4 bases of the junction left unmatched. Germline loops: CDR1 GTSNPN, CDR2 SVGIG (reference sequence). The CDR3 runs to 13 residues. The CDR3: CAWSGDRRNTQYF. The CDR3 nucleotides are TGTGCCTGGAGTGGGGACAGGAGAAATACGCAGTATTTT.

This clone has just a few counts. The chain uses TRBV2 and TRBJ1-4; D is ambiguous. The CDR3 length is 15 residues. V was trimmed by 5 bases and J by 8 bases, leaving 18 bases between them. Germline CDR1 and CDR2: SNHLY and FYNNEI. The CDR3 loop is CASSPDVVAGEKLFF. The DNA of the CDR3 is TGTGCCAGCAGTCCCGACGTCGTGGCTGGAGAAAAACTGTTTTTT.

CDR3 coding DNA: TGCGCCAGCAGCGGCGGGAACCAAGAGACCCAGTACTTC. It translates to CASSGGNQETQYF. V and J are TRBV5-1 and TRBJ2-5; D possibly corresponds to TRBD2 (6 bases). The CDR3 is 13 amino acids. Germline V CDR1 and CDR2: SGHRS, YFSETQ. V lost 4 bases to trimming and J lost 0 bases, with 7 bases between them.